This passage covers 24 T cell receptor beta chains from one sample sequenced in a study of blood T cells in healthy people across ages. Combining a sample-barcoded 5' primer with a J-beta primer mix, a second PCR ran for about 7 to 11 cycles. From the 5' RACE reads, TCRdb called clonotypes with MiXCR, one entry per CDR3 protein. The table records 850,000 to 1,300,000 distinct CDR3 sequences, 40% to 50% of them present only once. Input material: blood. The receptors originated from a woman in her fifties or sixties in good health.

This clonotype occurred many times. The rearrangement uses TRBV29-1 and TRBJ2-7; maybe TRBD2 (7 bases). Germline V CDR1 and CDR2: SQVTM, ANQGSEA. CDR3 length: 11 residues. The V end lost 7 bases, the J end lost 10 bases, and 17 bases lay between the germline ends. The CDR3 DNA reads TGCAGCGGAGATGCAGGGGAGGGACAGTACTTC. It is translated as CSGDAGEGQYF.

The rearrangement uses TRBV7-2 and TRBJ2-7, with 8 bases that match TRBD1. The CDR3 totals 16 residues. J gave up 3 bases and V 5 bases, and 12 bases lay outside the gene matches. Germline assignment: CDR1 SGHTA and CDR2 FQGNSA. The chain's CDR3 is CASSPNPQGAVYEQYF. CDR3 nucleotide sequence: TGTGCCAGCAGCCCTAACCCCCAGGGGGCTGTCTACGAGCAGTACTTC.

This clonotype was seen more than once but under ten times. The chain carries TRBV7-2 and TRBJ2-3, with unresolved D. V lost 3 bases, J lost 0 bases, and 4 bases lay in between. This CDR3 is built from 13 residues. Germline V gives CDR1 SGHTA, CDR2 FQGNSA. The CDR3 sequence: CASSFQSTDTQYF. As DNA, the CDR3 is TGTGCCAGCAGCTTTCAGAGCACAGATACGCAGTATTTT. The entire variable domain, with the rest obtained from reference TRBV7-2 and TRBJ2-3, is as follows: GAGVSQSPSNKVTEKGKDVELRCDPISGHTALYWYRQSLGQGLEFLIYFQGNSAPDKSGLPSDRFSAERTGGSVSTLTIQRTQQEDSAVYLCASSFQSTDTQYFGPGTRLTVL.

The chain is built from TRBV6-1 and TRBJ2-4; a weak D match, TRBD1 (6 bases). The CDR3 is made up of 17 amino acids. Trimming took off 4 bases at V and 0 bases at J, with 16 bases between the two ends. Germline V gene sequence: CDR1 MNHNS, CDR2 SASEGT. CDR3 residues: CASSGMGQGPAKNIQYF. DNA of the CDR3: TGTGCCAGCAGTGGTATGGGACAAGGACCAGCCAAAAACATTCAGTACTTC.

The chain employs TRBV2 and TRBJ2-4, with a weak D call TRBD1 (5 bases). The germline gives CDR1 SNHLY, CDR2 FYNNEI. The CDR3 is made up of 15 amino acids. V was cut by 1 base and J by 9 bases, with 16 bases left in between. The CDR3 is CASSEEGRSKPIQYF. CDR3 in DNA: TGTGCCAGCAGTGAAGAGGGGCGGTCAAAGCCCATTCAGTACTTC.

This chain joins TRBV29-1 and TRBJ2-5, with 15 bases aligning to TRBD2. Gene TRBJ2-7 matches the end of the DNA better, so the J call may be wrong. Germline V CDR1 and CDR2: SQVTM, ANQGSEA. The CDR3 has 16 amino acids. CDR3 DNA sequence: TGCAGCGTTGAACACGGGACTAGCGGGAGGAGCCACGAGCAGTACTTC. Amino acid sequence: CSVEHGTSGRSHEQYF.

The chain recombines TRBV28 with TRBJ2-5; the D is unclear. The CDR3 has 13 amino acids. CDR1 and CDR2 from the germline V gene are MDHEN and SYDVKM. V lost 3 bases and J 1 base, leaving 6 bases between the germline ends. CDR3 sequence (DNA): TGTGCCAGCAGTTTTGTGATCCAAGAGACCCAGTACTTC. Translating gives CASSFVIQETQYF. The variable domain in full, with the rest retrieved from reference TRBV28 and TRBJ2-5, is DVKVTQSSRYLVKRTGEKVFLECVQDMDHENMFWYRQDPGLGLRLIYFSYDVKMKEKGDIPEGYSVSREKKERFSLILESASTNQTSMYLCASSFVIQETQYFGPGTRLLVL.

This rearrangement joins TRBV20-1 to TRBJ1-5; D is unresolved. Per the germline V gene, CDR1 is DFQATT and CDR2 is SNEGSKA (reference sequence). Trimming removed 3 bases at V and 0 bases at J, with 12 bases between. The CDR3 totals 15 residues. The chain's CDR3 is CSASPRRDSNQPQHF. The CDR3 region has the DNA TGCAGTGCTAGCCCAAGACGGGATAGCAATCAGCCCCAGCATTTT.

The V call is TRBV25-1, the J call TRBJ2-7, with TRBD2 as a possible D gene (5 bases). The assigned J gene may be wrong: the sequence end matches TRBJ2-5 better. Germline V CDR1 and CDR2: MGHDK, SYGVNS. The CDR3 is 15 amino acids. CDR3 sequence reads: CASSAPDLGSGTQYF. The CDR3 DNA reads TGTGCCAGCAGTGCCCCAGACTTGGGGAGTGGGACCCAGTACTTC.

The V call is TRBV28, the J call TRBJ1-2; TRBD1 agrees at 8 bases. From germline, CDR1 is MDHEN and CDR2 SYDVKM. This CDR3 comprises 12 residues. J was trimmed by 8 bases and V by 7 bases; bases with no gene match: 6. The CDR3 DNA reads TGTGCCAGCACAAGGGGGACAGGCGGCTACACCTTC. Translated: CASTRGTGGYTF.

The rearrangement links TRBV27 to TRBJ1-4; 7 bases match TRBD1. Germline V gene lookup returns CDR1 MNHEY and CDR2 SMNVEV (reference sequence). J was trimmed by 6 bases and V by 4 bases; bases with no gene match: 5. This CDR3 is 14 amino acids long. The CDR3 loop is CASSYRTGYEKLFF. In DNA form, the CDR3 reads TGTGCCAGCAGTTACCGGACAGGTTATGAAAAACTGTTTTTT.

V is TRBV24-1 and J is TRBJ2-5, with 8 bases matching TRBD1. V lost 3 bases, J lost 11 bases, and 4 bases stayed unmatched. The CDR3 extends over 12 amino acids. Germline lookup yields CDR1 KGHDR and CDR2 SFDVKD. The CDR3, as DNA: TGTGCCACCAGTGATGCGGACAGGGAGCAGTACTTC. Protein: CATSDADREQYF.

The chain couples TRBV4-2 to TRBJ1-6; perhaps TRBD1 as D (6 bases). The CDR3 length is 16 residues. The V end lost 0 bases, the J end lost 6 bases, and 12 bases lay between the germline ends. Germline CDR1 LGHNA, CDR2 YNFKEQ. CDR3 DNA sequence: TGTGCCAGCAGCCAAGAGAAACAGGGTACTAATTCACCCCTCCACTTT. This codes for CASSQEKQGTNSPLHF.

There are a few counts of this clonotype. This sequence joins TRBV27 and TRBJ1-2; D not certain. Trimming pared 5 bases from V and 4 bases from J, leaving 14 bases between. This CDR3 is 14 amino acids long. The germline V gene has CDR1 MNHEY and CDR2 SMNVEV (reference sequence). The CDR3 spells CASSPLRVSYGYTF. CDR3 nucleotides: TGTGCCAGCAGTCCGCTTCGAGTGAGCTATGGCTACACCTTC.

The chain is built from TRBV11-2 and TRBJ1-2; the match to TRBD1 covers 8 bases. From germline, CDR1 is SGHAT and CDR2 FQNNGV. CDR3 length: 15 amino acids. V shed 5 bases and J 4 bases; nucleotides not matched to a gene: 9. CDR3 amino acids: CASSITGDRIYGYTF. In nucleotides, the CDR3 is TGTGCCAGCAGCATCACCGGGGACAGGATCTATGGCTACACCTTC.

This clonotype was seen more than once but under ten times. The V gene is TRBV5-5, the J gene TRBJ2-7; either TRBD1 or TRBD2 may supply D (5 bases each). Looked up from germline, CDR1 is SGHKS and CDR2 is YYEKEE (reference sequence). Trimming left V 4 bases short and J 2 bases short, with 19 bases between. The CDR3 contains 16 residues. CDR3 nucleotides: TGTGCCAGCAGCGCCTTTCCCGGGACGGTTACCTACGAGCAGTACTTC. Its translation: CASSAFPGTVTYEQYF.

A note on this clonotype: The CDR3 end shows no conserved phenylalanine or tryptophan, and so a read error is likely. The chain is built from TRBV6-5 and TRBJ2-7; D is undetermined. Germline CDR1 and CDR2: MNHEY and SVGAGI. V was shortened by 0 bases and J by 0 bases, with 9 bases between the two germline ends. This CDR3 contains 15 residues. CDR3: CASSYSISSSYEQYL. CDR3 DNA sequence: TGTGCCAGCAGTTACTCGATCTCCAGCTCCTACGAGCAGTACCTC.

The chain recombines TRBV11-2 with TRBJ2-7; TRBD2 agrees at 8 bases. The CDR3 spans 15 residues. Germline lookup yields CDR1 SGHAT and CDR2 FQNNGV. V trimming: 0 bases; J trimming: 5 bases; junction bases outside the gene matches: 6. DNA for the CDR3: TGTGCCAGCAGCTTAGATATCGCGGGAGGAAACGAGCAGTACTTC. This encodes CASSLDIAGGNEQYF. The whole variable domain, remainder taken from reference TRBV11-2 and TRBJ2-7, is EAGVAQSPRYKIIEKRQSVAFWCNPISGHATLYWYQQILGQGPKLLIQFQNNGVVDDSQLPKDRFSAERLKGVDSTLKIQPAKLEDSAVYLCASSLDIAGGNEQYFGPGTRLTVT.

The chain links TRBV28 to TRBJ2-3, with TRBD2 matching 9 bases. Germline CDR1 reads MDHEN; CDR2 reads SYDVKM. The CDR3 loop spans 17 amino acids. J gave up 2 bases and V 6 bases, and 12 bases lay outside the gene matches. This CDR3 is CASSNFGLATNTDTQYF. CDR3 sequence (DNA): TGTGCCAGCAGCAACTTCGGACTAGCGACCAACACAGATACGCAGTATTTT.

Written as DNA, the CDR3 is TGTGCCACCAGCAGAGATCGTAGCGTTGGCTACGAGCAGTACTTC. Its protein product is CATSRDRSVGYEQYF. The gene calls are TRBV15 and TRBJ2-7; perhaps TRBD2 as D (5 bases). CDR3 length equals 15 residues. Germline V lookup: CDR1 LNHNV, CDR2 YYDKDF (reference sequence). V lost 0 bases and J 3 bases, leaving 12 bases between the germline ends.

V is TRBV10-3 and J is TRBJ2-7; 7 bases agree with TRBD2. From germline, CDR1 is ENHRY and CDR2 SYGVKD. V dropped 4 bases and J dropped 6; count of bases not matched to a gene: 9. There are 14 residues in the CDR3. Written as DNA, the CDR3 is TGTGCCATCAGTGCCAACGGGGGGAAGGGCGAGCAGTACTTC. Its translation is CAISANGGKGEQYF.

A remark on this clonotype: At one boundary the junction diverges from the germline segment, which might be a read error. The chain is built from TRBV20-1 and TRBJ2-4, with D tentatively TRBD1 or TRBD2 (5 bases each). The CDR3 has 15 residues. Per the germline V gene, CDR1 is DFQATT and CDR2 is SNEGSKA (reference sequence). CDR3 nucleotide sequence: TGCGGTGCTAGAGAGAGGGGTAGGGCCAAAAACATTCAGTACTTC. Protein product: CGARERGRAKNIQYF.

This clonotype appeared once. The chain carries TRBV6-2 or TRBV6-3 and TRBJ2-1, with 8 bases that match TRBD2. CDR3 length equals 17 residues. V gave up 2 bases and J gave up 2 bases; unmatched junction bases: 8. The germline V gene encodes CDR1 MNHEY and CDR2 SVGEGT. Here the CDR3 DNA reads TGTGCCAGCAGTTACCGAGAGCGGGAGACCGCCTACAATGAGCAGTTCTTC. Translating gives CASSYRERETAYNEQFF.

This clonotype has a count of ten or more. V gene TRBV9 combines with J gene TRBJ2-6; D remains ambiguous. In germline, CDR1 is SGDLS, CDR2 YYNGEE. This CDR3 is built from 13 residues. V was cut by 2 bases and J by 2 bases, with 2 bases left in between. For the CDR3, the DNA is TGTGCCAGCAGCGTGGCTGGGGCCAACGTCCTGACTTTC. This codes for CASSVAGANVLTF.